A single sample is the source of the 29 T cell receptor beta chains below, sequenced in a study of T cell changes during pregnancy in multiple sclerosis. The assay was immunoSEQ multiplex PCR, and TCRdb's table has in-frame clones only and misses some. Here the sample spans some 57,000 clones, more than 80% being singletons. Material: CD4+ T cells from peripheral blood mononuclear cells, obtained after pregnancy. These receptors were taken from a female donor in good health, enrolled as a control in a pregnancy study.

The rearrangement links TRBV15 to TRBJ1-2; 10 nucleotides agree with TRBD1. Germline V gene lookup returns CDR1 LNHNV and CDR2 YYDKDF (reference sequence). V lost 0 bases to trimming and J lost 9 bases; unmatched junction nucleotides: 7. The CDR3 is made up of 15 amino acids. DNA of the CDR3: TGTGCCACCAGCAGAGATCTGGACAGGGGGTTGAGCTACACCTTC. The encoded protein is CATSRDLDRGLSYTF.

In DNA form, the CDR3 reads TGTGCCAGCAGTTTAAAAGGGAGGAACACTGAAGCTTTCTTT. Amino acids: CASSLKGRNTEAFF. The chain recombines TRBV27 with TRBJ1-1; the D is unclear. Trimming stripped 2 bases from V and 1 base from J, with 8 bases between. The CDR3 sequence is 14 residues long. Germline V gene lookup returns CDR1 MNHEY and CDR2 SMNVEV (reference sequence).

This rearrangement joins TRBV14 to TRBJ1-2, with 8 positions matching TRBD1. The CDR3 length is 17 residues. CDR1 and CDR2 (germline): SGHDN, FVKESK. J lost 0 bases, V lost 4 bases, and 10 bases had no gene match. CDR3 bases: TGTGCCAGCAGCCCAGGACAGGGTGACTACCCTAACTATGGCTACACCTTC. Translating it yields CASSPGQGDYPNYGYTF.

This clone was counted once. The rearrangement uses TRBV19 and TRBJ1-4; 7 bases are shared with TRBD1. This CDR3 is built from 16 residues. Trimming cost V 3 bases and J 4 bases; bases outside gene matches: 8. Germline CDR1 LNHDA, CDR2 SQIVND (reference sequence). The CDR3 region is CASSMGVGTVNEKLFF. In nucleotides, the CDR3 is TGTGCCAGTAGTATGGGAGTCGGGACAGTTAATGAAAAACTGTTTTTT.

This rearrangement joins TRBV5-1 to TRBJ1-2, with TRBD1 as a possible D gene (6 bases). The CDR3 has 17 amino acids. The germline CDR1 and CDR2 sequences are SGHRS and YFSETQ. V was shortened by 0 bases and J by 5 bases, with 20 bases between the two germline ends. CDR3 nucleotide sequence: TGCGCCAGCAGCTTGGACCGGAGTAGGCACAGGGCTTATGGCTACACCTTC. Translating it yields CASSLDRSRHRAYGYTF.

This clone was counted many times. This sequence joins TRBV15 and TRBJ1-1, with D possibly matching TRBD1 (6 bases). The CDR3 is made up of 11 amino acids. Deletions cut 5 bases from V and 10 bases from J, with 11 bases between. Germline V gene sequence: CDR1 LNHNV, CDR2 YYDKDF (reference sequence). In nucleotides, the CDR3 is TGTGCCACCAGCCGGGGGGCGGGAGCTTTCTTT. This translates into CATSRGAGAFF.

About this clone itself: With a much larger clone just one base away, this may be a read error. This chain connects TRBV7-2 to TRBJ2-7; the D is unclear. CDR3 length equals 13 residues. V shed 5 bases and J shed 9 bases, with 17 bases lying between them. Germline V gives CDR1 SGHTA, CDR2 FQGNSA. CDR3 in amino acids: CASSQLQRSPQYF. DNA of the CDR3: TGTGCCAGCAGCCAACTCCAGAGGAGCCCGCAGTACTTC.

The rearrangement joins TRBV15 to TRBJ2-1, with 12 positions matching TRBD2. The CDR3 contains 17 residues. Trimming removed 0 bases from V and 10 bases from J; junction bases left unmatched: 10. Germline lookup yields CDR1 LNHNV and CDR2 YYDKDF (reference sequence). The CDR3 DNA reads TGTGCCACCAGCAGAGATTTTGCTAGCGGGGGGGTTAGAGAGCAGTTCTTC. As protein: CATSRDFASGGVREQFF.

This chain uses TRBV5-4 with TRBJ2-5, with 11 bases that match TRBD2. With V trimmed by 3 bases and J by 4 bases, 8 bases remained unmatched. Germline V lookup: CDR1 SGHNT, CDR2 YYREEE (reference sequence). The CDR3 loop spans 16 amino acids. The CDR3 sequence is CASSSISGGARETQYF. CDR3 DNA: TGTGCCAGCAGCTCCATTAGCGGGGGGGCCCGAGAGACCCAGTACTTC. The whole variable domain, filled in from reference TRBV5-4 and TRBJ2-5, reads ETGVTQSPTHLIKTRGQQVTLRCSSQSGHNTVSWYQQALGQGPQFIFQYYREEENGRGNFPPRFSGLQFPNYSSELNVNALELDDSALYLCASSSISGGARETQYFGPGTRLLVL.

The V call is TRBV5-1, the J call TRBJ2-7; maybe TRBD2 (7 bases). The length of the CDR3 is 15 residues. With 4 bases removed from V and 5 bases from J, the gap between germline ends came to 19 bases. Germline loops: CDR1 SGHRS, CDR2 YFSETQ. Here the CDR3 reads CASSPGGGLLDEQYF. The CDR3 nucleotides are TGCGCCAGCAGCCCGGGGGGCGGGCTTCTGGACGAGCAGTACTTC. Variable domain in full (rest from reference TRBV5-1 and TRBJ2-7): KAGVTQTPRYLIKTRGQQVTLSCSPISGHRSVSWYQQTPGQGLQFLFEYFSETQRNKGNFPGRFSGRQFSNSRSEMNVSTLELGDSALYLCASSPGGGLLDEQYFGPGTRLTVT.

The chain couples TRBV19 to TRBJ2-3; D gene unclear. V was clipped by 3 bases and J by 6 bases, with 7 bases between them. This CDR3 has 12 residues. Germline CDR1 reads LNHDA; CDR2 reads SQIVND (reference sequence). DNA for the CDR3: TGTGCCAGTAGTATCAATCGGGATACGCAGTATTTT. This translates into CASSINRDTQYF.

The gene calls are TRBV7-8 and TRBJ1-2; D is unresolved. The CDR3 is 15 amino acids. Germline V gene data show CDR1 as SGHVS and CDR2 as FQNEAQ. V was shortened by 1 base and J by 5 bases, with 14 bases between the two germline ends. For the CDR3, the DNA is TGTGCCAGCAGCTTAGACCCGGGGATCGGGTATGGCTACACCTTC. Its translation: CASSLDPGIGYGYTF. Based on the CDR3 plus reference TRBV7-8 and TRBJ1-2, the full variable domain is GAGVSQSPRYKVAKRGQDVALRCDPISGHVSLFWYQQALGQGPEFLTYFQNEAQLDKSGLPSDRFFAERPEGSVSTLKIQRTQQEDSAVYLCASSLDPGIGYGYTFGSGTRLTVV.

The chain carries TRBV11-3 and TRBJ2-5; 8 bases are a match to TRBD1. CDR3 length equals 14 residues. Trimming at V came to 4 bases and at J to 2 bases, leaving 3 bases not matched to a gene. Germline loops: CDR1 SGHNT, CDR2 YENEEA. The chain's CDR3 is CASSSGQGQETQYF. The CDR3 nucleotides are TGTGCCAGCAGCTCCGGACAGGGACAAGAGACCCAGTACTTC. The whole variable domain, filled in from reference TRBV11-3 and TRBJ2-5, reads EAGVVQSPRYKIIEKKQPVAFWCNPISGHNTLYWYLQNLGQGPELLIRYENEEAVDDSQLPKDRFSAERLKGVDSTLKIQPAELGDSAVYLCASSSGQGQETQYFGPGTRLLVL.

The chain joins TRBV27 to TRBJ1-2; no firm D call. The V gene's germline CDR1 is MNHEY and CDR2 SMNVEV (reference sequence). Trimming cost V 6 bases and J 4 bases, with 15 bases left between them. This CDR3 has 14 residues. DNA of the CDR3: TGTGCCAGCAGGAGGACGGTACTAGGCTATGGCTACACCTTC. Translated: CASRRTVLGYGYTF.

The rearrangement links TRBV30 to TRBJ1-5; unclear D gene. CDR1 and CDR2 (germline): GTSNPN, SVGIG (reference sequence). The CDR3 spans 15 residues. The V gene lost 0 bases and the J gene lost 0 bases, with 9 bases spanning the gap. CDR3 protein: CAWSVRVYSNQPQHF. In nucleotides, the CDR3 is TGTGCCTGGAGTGTACGGGTTTATAGCAATCAGCCCCAGCATTTT.

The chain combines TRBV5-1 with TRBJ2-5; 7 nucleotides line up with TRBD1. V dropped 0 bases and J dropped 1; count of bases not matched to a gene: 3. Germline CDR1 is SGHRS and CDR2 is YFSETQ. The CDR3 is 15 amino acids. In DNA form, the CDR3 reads TGCGCCAGCAGCTTGGCACAGGGGCTCCAAGAGACCCAGTACTTC. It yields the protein CASSLAQGLQETQYF.

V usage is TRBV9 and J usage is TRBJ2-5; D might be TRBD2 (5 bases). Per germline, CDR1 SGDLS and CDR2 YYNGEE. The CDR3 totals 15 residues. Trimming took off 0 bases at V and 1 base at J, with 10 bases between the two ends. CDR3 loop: CASSVEAGLQETQYF. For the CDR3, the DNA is TGTGCCAGCAGCGTAGAGGCCGGACTCCAAGAGACCCAGTACTTC. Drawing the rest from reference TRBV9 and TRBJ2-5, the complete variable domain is DSGVTQTPKHLITATGQRVTLRCSPRSGDLSVYWYQQSLDQGLQFLIQYYNGEERAKGNILERFSAQQFPDLHSELNLSSLELGDSALYFCASSVEAGLQETQYFGPGTRLLVL.

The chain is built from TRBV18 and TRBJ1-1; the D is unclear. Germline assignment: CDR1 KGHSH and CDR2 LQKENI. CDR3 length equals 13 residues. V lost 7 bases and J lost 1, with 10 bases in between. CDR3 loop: CASFTLQNTEAFF. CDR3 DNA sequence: TGTGCCAGCTTCACATTGCAGAACACTGAAGCTTTCTTT.

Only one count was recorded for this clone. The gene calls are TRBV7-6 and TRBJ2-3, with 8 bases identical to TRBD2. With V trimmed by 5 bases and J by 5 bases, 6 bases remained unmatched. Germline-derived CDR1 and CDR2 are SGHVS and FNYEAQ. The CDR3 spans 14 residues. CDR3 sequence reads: CASSPGLVRDTQYF. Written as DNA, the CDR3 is TGTGCCAGCAGCCCGGGACTAGTAAGAGATACGCAGTATTTT. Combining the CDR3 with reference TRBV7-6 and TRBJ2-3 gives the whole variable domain GAGVSQSPRYKVTKRGQDVALRCDPISGHVSLYWYRQALGQGPEFLTYFNYEAQQDKSGLPNDRFSAERPEGSISTLTIQRTEQRDSAMYRCASSPGLVRDTQYFGPGTRLTVL.

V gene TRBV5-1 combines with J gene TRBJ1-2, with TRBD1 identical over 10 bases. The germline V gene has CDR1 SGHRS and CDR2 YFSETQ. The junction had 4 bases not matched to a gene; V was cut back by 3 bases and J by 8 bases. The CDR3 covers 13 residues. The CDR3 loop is CASSSGTGEGYTF. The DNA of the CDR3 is TGCGCCAGCAGCTCTGGGACAGGGGAAGGCTACACCTTC.

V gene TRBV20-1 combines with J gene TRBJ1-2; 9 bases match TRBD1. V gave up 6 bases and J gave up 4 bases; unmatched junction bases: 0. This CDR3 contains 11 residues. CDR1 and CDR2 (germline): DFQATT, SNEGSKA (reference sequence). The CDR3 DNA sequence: TGCAGTGCGACAGGGGGCTATGGCTACACCTTC. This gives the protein CSATGGYGYTF.

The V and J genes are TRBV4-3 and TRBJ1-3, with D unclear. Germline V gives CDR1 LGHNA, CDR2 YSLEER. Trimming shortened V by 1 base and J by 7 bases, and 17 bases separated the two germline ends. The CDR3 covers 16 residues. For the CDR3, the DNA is TGCGCCAGCAGCCAAGCCCTAGGCCCACCGGTGAACACCATATATTTT. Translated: CASSQALGPPVNTIYF.

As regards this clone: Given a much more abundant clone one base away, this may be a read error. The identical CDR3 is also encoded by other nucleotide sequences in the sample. CDR3 sequence: CASSLGQDLNSPLHF. CDR3 sequence (DNA): TGTGCCAGTAGTTTGGGACAGGACCTTAATTCACCCCTTCACTTT. V is TRBV19 and J is TRBJ1-6; 8 bases line up with TRBD1. The CDR3 spans 15 residues. CDR1 is LNHDA, CDR2 SQIVND, per germline (reference sequence).

The CDR3 here is CASSLASGGAGGEQFF. The CDR3 DNA sequence: TGTGCCAGCAGCTTAGCTAGCGGGGGGGCCGGAGGTGAGCAGTTCTTC. This chain connects TRBV7-2 to TRBJ2-1, with TRBD2 identical over 11 bases. V trimming: 0 bases; J trimming: 9 bases; junction bases outside the gene matches: 7. The germline V gene encodes CDR1 SGHTA and CDR2 FQGNSA. The CDR3 has 16 residues.

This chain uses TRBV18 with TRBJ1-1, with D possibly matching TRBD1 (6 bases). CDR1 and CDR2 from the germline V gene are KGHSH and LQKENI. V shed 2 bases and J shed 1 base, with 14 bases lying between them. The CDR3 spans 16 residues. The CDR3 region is CASSPSGQGQNTEAFF. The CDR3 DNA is TGTGCCAGCTCACCATCGGGGCAGGGACAGAACACTGAAGCTTTCTTT.

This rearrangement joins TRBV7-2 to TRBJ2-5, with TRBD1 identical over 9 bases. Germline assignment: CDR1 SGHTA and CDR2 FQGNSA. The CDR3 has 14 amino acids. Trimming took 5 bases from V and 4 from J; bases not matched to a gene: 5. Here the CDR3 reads CASSHDRGGETQYF. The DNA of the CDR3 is TGTGCCAGCAGCCATGACAGGGGGGGAGAGACCCAGTACTTC.

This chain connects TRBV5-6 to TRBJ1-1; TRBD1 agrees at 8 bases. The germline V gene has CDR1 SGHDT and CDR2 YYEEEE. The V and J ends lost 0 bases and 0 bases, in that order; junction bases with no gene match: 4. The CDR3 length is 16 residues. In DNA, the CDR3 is TGTGCCAGCAGCTTGGGGCAGGGGGCCATGAACACTGAAGCTTTCTTT. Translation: CASSLGQGAMNTEAFF.

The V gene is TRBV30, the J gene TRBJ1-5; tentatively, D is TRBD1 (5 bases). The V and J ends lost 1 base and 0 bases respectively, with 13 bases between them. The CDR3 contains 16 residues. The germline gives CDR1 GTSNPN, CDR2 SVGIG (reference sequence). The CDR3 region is CAWSGPGGDSNQPQHF. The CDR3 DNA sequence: TGTGCCTGGAGTGGGCCCGGGGGGGATAGCAATCAGCCCCAGCATTTT.

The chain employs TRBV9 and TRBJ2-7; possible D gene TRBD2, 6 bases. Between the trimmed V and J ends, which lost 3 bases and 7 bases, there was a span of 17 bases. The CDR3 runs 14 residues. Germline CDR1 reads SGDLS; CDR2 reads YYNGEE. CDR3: CASSGGTVVGEQYF. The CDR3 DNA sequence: TGTGCCAGCAGCGGCGGGACGGTGGTCGGAGAGCAGTACTTC.